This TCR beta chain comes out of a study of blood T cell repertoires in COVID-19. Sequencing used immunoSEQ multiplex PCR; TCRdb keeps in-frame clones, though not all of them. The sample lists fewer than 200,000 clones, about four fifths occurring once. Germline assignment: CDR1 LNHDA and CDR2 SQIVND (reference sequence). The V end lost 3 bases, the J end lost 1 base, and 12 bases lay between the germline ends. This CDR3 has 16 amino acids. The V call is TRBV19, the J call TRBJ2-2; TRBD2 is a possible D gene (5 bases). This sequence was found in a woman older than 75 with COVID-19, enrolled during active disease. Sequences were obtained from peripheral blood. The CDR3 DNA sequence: TGTGCCAGTAGTATTTTTGGGGAGAGGAACACCGGGGAGCTGTTTTTT. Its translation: CASSIFGERNTGELFF.